This T cell receptor (beta chain) was found in a study of technical replicates of blood from several donors. Clones were sequenced by immunoSEQ multiplex PCR, and TCRdb holds only the in-frame ones, with some missing. This table holds around 79,000 clones, under 95% found once. In the case of this clone: An end of the junction differs from the germline gene, which may be a read error.

This CDR3 has 17 amino acids. The germline CDR1 and CDR2 sequences are SSHAT and FNYEAQ (reference sequence). V is TRBV7-7 and J is TRBJ1-5; TRBD1 agrees at 7 bases. The TCR originated in a human donor in good health. The material sequenced was T cells isolated from PBMCs. CDR3 in DNA: TGTGCTAGCAGGTATCTCGGAGGAGGGACAGCAAATCAGCCCCAGCATTTT. The encoded protein is CASRYLGGGTANQPQHF.